Presented here are 17 T cell receptor beta chains from one specimen sequenced in a study of shared clonotypes between healthy human individuals. The method was immunoSEQ multiplex PCR; TCRdb's version includes in-frame clones alone and lacks a portion of them. The top ten clones hold about 1.1% of a sample with 2 million or so clones, approximately 94% of them seen once. Positively selected for CCR7, the CD45RO-negative cells used as naive CD8 cells excluded terminally differentiated effector memory CD45RA+ cells. The source material was naive CD8+ T cells sorted from blood. The source of these receptors is a man between 18 and 35 years old in good health.

This clone appeared a single time. The chain joins TRBV14 to TRBJ1-6; a possible D gene is TRBD1 (6 bases). Deletions cut 0 bases from V and 6 bases from J, with 12 bases between. CDR1 is SGHDN, CDR2 FVKESK, per germline. The CDR3 spans 16 residues. CDR3 coding DNA: TGTGCCAGCAGCCAAGATTGGGGGCGCGTTAATTCACCCCTCCACTTT. Translation gives CASSQDWGRVNSPLHF.

V and J are TRBV19 and TRBJ2-1; D possibly corresponds to TRBD2 (5 bases). Germline V gives CDR1 LNHDA, CDR2 SQIVND (reference sequence). V was clipped by 8 bases and J by 3 bases, with 11 bases between them. The CDR3 runs 13 residues. CDR3 DNA: TGTGCCAGTTCCGGACTGGTCTACAATGAGCAGTTCTTC. Its protein is CASSGLVYNEQFF.

The chain combines TRBV19 with TRBJ1-6; D gene uncertain. Trimming pared 3 bases from V and 4 bases from J, leaving 13 bases between. The germline CDR1 and CDR2 sequences are LNHDA and SQIVND (reference sequence). CDR3 length: 16 amino acids. This chain's CDR3 is CASSIDLERYNSPLHF. Here the CDR3 DNA reads TGTGCCAGTAGTATCGACCTAGAGCGTTATAATTCACCCCTCCACTTT.

To note about this clone: The sample has other DNA sequences that encode this CDR3 too. This chain uses TRBV7-9 with TRBJ2-3, with no clear D. This CDR3 is 12 amino acids long. Germline values: CDR1 SEHNR, CDR2 FQNEAQ (reference sequence). Trimming removed 4 bases from V and 4 bases from J, with 6 bases in between. The CDR3 loop is CASSSRADTQYF. CDR3 DNA: TGTGCCAGCAGCTCCAGAGCAGATACGCAGTATTTT.

The chain employs TRBV19 and TRBJ1-1; D is uncertain. Germline V gene sequence: CDR1 LNHDA, CDR2 SQIVND (reference sequence). V shed 5 bases and J shed 3 bases, with 13 bases lying between them. CDR3 length: 14 residues. The CDR3 bases are TGTGCCAGTAGTCCGGTGCCCTCAGACACTGAAGCTTTCTTT. Amino acid sequence: CASSPVPSDTEAFF.

The chain uses TRBV7-9 and TRBJ2-1, with 13 bases lining up with TRBD2. There are 15 residues in the CDR3. The germline V gene encodes CDR1 SEHNR and CDR2 FQNEAQ (reference sequence). The V and J ends lost 4 bases and 6 bases, in that order; junction bases with no gene match: 3. CDR3 nucleotides: TGTGCCAGCAGCTCCGGGACTAGCGGGGTCAATGAGCAGTTCTTC. Translation gives CASSSGTSGVNEQFF.

V and J are TRBV12-5 and TRBJ2-1; 8 bases line up with TRBD2. CDR1 is LGHNT, CDR2 FRNRAP, per germline. The V and J ends lost 2 bases and 7 bases, in that order; junction bases with no gene match: 7. The CDR3 is 15 residues long. This chain's CDR3 is CASGLPLAGYNEQFF. The CDR3 coding sequence is TGTGCTAGTGGTTTGCCGCTAGCGGGTTATAATGAGCAGTTCTTC.

The rearrangement joins TRBV5-6 to TRBJ2-5; weak D call: TRBD2 (5 bases). V was shortened by 0 bases and J by 2 bases, with 14 bases between the two germline ends. Germline assignment: CDR1 SGHDT and CDR2 YYEEEE. The CDR3 contains 16 residues. As DNA, the CDR3 is TGTGCCAGCAGCTTGGAGGACTCTTTAGGGCAAGAGACCCAGTACTTC. This sequence encodes CASSLEDSLGQETQYF.

CDR3 sequence (DNA): TGTGCCAGCAGCCGGACTAGCGGGGATCATCACAATGAGCAGTTCTTC. This sequence encodes CASSRTSGDHHNEQFF. V gene TRBV27 combines with J gene TRBJ2-1, with TRBD2 identical over 12 bases. The CDR3 length is 16 residues. Germline CDR1 and CDR2: MNHEY and SMNVEV (reference sequence). V trimming: 6 bases; J trimming: 5 bases; junction bases outside the gene matches: 8.

The chain couples TRBV2 to TRBJ2-7, with D uncertain. This CDR3 is built from 14 residues. The V and J ends lost 7 bases and 5 bases respectively, with 18 bases between them. Germline loops: CDR1 SNHLY, CDR2 FYNNEI. The CDR3 spells CASKDSGNLNEQYF. The CDR3 DNA reads TGTGCCAGCAAAGACTCGGGCAATCTTAACGAGCAGTACTTC.

V and J are TRBV27 and TRBJ2-3; 8 nucleotides line up with TRBD1. CDR1 is MNHEY and CDR2 is SMNVEV in the germline V gene (reference sequence). This CDR3 is built from 13 residues. V dropped 10 bases and J dropped 3; count of bases not matched to a gene: 6. CDR3 sequence reads: CATGTGVTDTQYF. For the CDR3, the DNA is TGTGCCACCGGGACAGGAGTAACAGATACGCAGTATTTT.

J is TRBJ2-2 and V is TRBV18, with TRBD1 matching over 7 bases. Per germline, CDR1 KGHSH and CDR2 LQKENI. V lost 2 bases to trimming and J lost 5 bases; unmatched junction nucleotides: 8. This CDR3 spans 16 amino acids. The CDR3 loop reads CASSPSGQVKTGELFF. CDR3 in DNA: TGTGCCAGCTCACCATCCGGACAGGTCAAGACCGGGGAGCTGTTTTTT.

This rearrangement joins TRBV4-2 to TRBJ1-3; possibly TRBD1 for D (6 bases). This CDR3 spans 16 amino acids. The V gene lost 1 base and the J gene lost 2 bases, with 12 bases spanning the gap. The germline CDR1 and CDR2 sequences are LGHNA and YNFKEQ. The CDR3 loop reads CASSQVGEGAGNTIYF. The CDR3 region has the DNA TGTGCCAGCAGCCAAGTCGGGGAGGGGGCTGGAAACACCATATATTTT.

The DNA for the CDR3 is TGTGCCACCAGCAGAGGAAGGGGGAGCAGGTCACCCCTCCACTTT. Its translation: CATSRGRGSRSPLHF. V usage is TRBV15 and J usage is TRBJ1-6; TRBD1 is a possible D gene (6 bases). V was pared by 1 base and J by 10 bases, with 14 bases between. This CDR3 is 15 amino acids long. Germline CDR1 is LNHNV and CDR2 is YYDKDF (reference sequence).

The CDR3 spells CASSLEVDYEQYF. CDR3 coding DNA: TGTGCCAGCAGCTTGGAGGTGGACTACGAGCAGTACTTC. The V call is TRBV5-6, the J call TRBJ2-7; D call uncertain. Germline assignment: CDR1 SGHDT and CDR2 YYEEEE. Trimming shortened V by 0 bases and J by 3 bases, and 7 bases separated the two germline ends. This CDR3 contains 13 residues.

On this clone itself: The sample carries other DNA sequences with the same CDR3. V is TRBV5-1 and J is TRBJ1-1; D is uncertain. CDR3 length equals 14 residues. Germline V gene data show CDR1 as SGHRS and CDR2 as YFSETQ. V was trimmed by 0 bases and J by 0 bases, leaving 6 bases between them. The CDR3 sequence is CASSLASLNTEAFF. DNA for the CDR3: TGCGCCAGCAGCTTGGCCTCCTTGAACACTGAAGCTTTCTTT.

This chain connects TRBV19 to TRBJ2-1; 8 bases fit TRBD2. Per the germline V gene, CDR1 is LNHDA and CDR2 is SQIVND (reference sequence). Unmatched junction bases numbered 8, after V lost 10 bases and J lost 3 bases. The CDR3 contains 14 residues. The CDR3 loop reads CATLGGAHYNEQFF. The CDR3 DNA sequence: TGTGCCACTCTCGGGGGGGCTCACTACAATGAGCAGTTCTTC.